This entry is about one T cell receptor (beta chain). Its antigen is as yet unknown. Its ends do not fully match the called genes, so a read error is possible. The entry originates in a study of CD8+CD57+ T cells in acquired aplastic anemia. In the study overall: DNA per sorted CD4+ or CD8+ sample ranged 0.2 to 27.4 ug, averaging roughly 3.5 ug. Mean read depth for CD4+ cells from healthy donors was roughly 10 million. Broader study findings: Patients and controls shared twenty-nine CD8+ CDR3 sequences. Patients and healthy controls showed no significant CD8+ Simpson's diversity difference.

Germline V gene lookup returns CDR1 SGHTA and CDR2 FQGNSA. The CDR3 is 13 residues long. Genomic DNA constituted the template upon which TCR beta VDJ and CDR3 profiling was performed. In TCRdb, the reads were re-called with MiXCR into one record per CDR3 protein. The table shows some 45,000 distinct CDR3 sequences, with 68% occurring only once. The TCR originated in a human donor in good health, serving as a control. Material for sequencing was sorted CD4+, CD8+, or CD8+CD57+ T cells (not recorded which) from PBMCs. The chain links TRBV7-2 to TRBJ1-1; D is ambiguous. In DNA form, the CDR3 reads TGTGCCAGCAGTATCAGCGTGAACACTGAAGCTTCCTTT. It codes for CASSISVNTEASF. Using reference TRBV7-2 and TRBJ1-1 for the parts outside the CDR3, the full variable domain is GAGVSQSPSNKVTEKGKDVELRCDPISGHTALYWYRQSLGQGLEFLIYFQGNSAPDKSGLPSDRFSAERTGGSVSTLTIQRTQQEDSAVYLCASSISVNTEASFGQGTRLTVV.